The source of this T cell receptor (beta chain) is a study of patients and donors after allogeneic stem cell transplantation. TCRdb redid the calling of the RT-PCR reads with MiXCR, one entry per CDR3 protein. This sample carries roughly 880,000 distinct CDR3 sequences, about 20% of them seen once, and the ten largest clones take 5% to 6.5%. There are 15 residues in the CDR3. With 5 bases clipped from V and 7 bases from J, the junction kept 13 bases outside the gene matches. CDR1 and CDR2 from the germline V gene are DFQATT and SNEGSKA (reference sequence). The specimen sequenced was blood, either unsorted or a sorted T cell fraction (not recorded which). V gene TRBV20-1 combines with J gene TRBJ2-7; 11 bases align to TRBD1. This clonotype originated in a human donor who was either an allogeneic HSCT recipient or a stem cell or donor lymphocyte infusion donor (not recorded which). It is not recorded whose cells these are; they may come from a transplant donor. CDR3 nucleotides: TGCAGTGCTCCACATTCCGGGACAGGGGGTGAGGAGCAGTACTTC. Its protein is CSAPHSGTGGEEQYF.